Listed below are T cell receptor beta chains from one sample, sequenced in a study of T cells in Graves' hyperthyroidism and ophthalmopathy. TCRdb itself ran the multiplex PCR reads through MiXCR, one entry per CDR3 protein. The table includes some 600,000 distinct CDR3 sequences, approximately 44% detected once. Sequenced: peripheral blood or thyroid tissue (not recorded which). Receptors were obtained from a woman under 30 with Graves' hyperthyroidism. Both conserved end residues are part of each CDR3. The order of the fields is clone size, V gene, J gene, D gene, CDR3 DNA, CDR3 protein. A D gene is named only where the DNA matches it firmly. Expanded clones are given a class, and other clones once, few, many or no size at all.

clone size: NA
V gene: TRBV20-1
J gene: TRBJ2-7
D gene: NA
CDR3 DNA: TGCAGTGCGCAAGACTTCGAGCAGTACTTC
CDR3 protein: CSAQDFEQYF

clone size: NA
V gene: TRBV19
J gene: TRBJ2-7
D gene: NA
CDR3 DNA: TGTGCCAGTAGTATAGCGGGGCAGGGGAGCGCCTACGAGCAGTACTTC
CDR3 protein: CASSIAGQGSAYEQYF

clone size: NA
V gene: TRBV25-1
J gene: TRBJ2-2
D gene: TRBD2
CDR3 DNA: TGTGCCAGCAGTTTAGCGCTGGGACTAGCGGGAGGGCGGAACACCGGGGAGCTGTTTTTT
CDR3 protein: CASSLALGLAGGRNTGELFF

clone size: NA
V gene: TRBV2
J gene: TRBJ1-1
D gene: TRBD1
CDR3 DNA: TGTGCCTCGGCAGGGGGGGTCACTGAAGCTTTCTTT
CDR3 protein: CASAGGVTEAFF

clone size: many
V gene: TRBV10-3
J gene: TRBJ1-5
D gene: TRBD1
CDR3 DNA: TGTGCCATCAGTGACGAACAGGGGGATCAGCCCCAGCATTTT
CDR3 protein: CAISDEQGDQPQHF

clone size: few
V gene: TRBV2
J gene: TRBJ1-2
D gene: NA
CDR3 DNA: TGTGCCAGCAGTGAATCAAGGGCCCCGGGGTATGGCTACACCTTC
CDR3 protein: CASSESRAPGYGYTF

clone size: NA
V gene: TRBV5-6
J gene: TRBJ1-5
D gene: NA
CDR3 DNA: TGTGCCAGCAGCCTGGGACGAGGATCGAGTCAGCCCCAGCATTTT
CDR3 protein: CASSLGRGSSQPQHF

clone size: many
V gene: TRBV15
J gene: TRBJ1-2
D gene: TRBD1
CDR3 DNA: TGTGCCACCAGCAGACCAGACAGGGTGGGAGGCTACACCTTC
CDR3 protein: CATSRPDRVGGYTF

clone size: NA
V gene: TRBV20-1
J gene: TRBJ1-1
D gene: NA
CDR3 DNA: TGCAGTGTCCGTCGACACCAGAACACTGAAGCTTTCTTT
CDR3 protein: CSVRRHQNTEAFF

clone size: many
V gene: TRBV24-1
J gene: TRBJ2-5
D gene: TRBD1
CDR3 DNA: TGTGCCACCAGTGATACAGGGGAAGAGACCCAGTACTTC
CDR3 protein: CATSDTGEETQYF

clone size: many
V gene: TRBV24-1
J gene: TRBJ2-5
D gene: TRBD1
CDR3 DNA: TGTGCCACCAGTGAGCCCGGGACAGGGGAAGAGACCCAGTACTTC
CDR3 protein: CATSEPGTGEETQYF

clone size: NA
V gene: TRBV9
J gene: TRBJ2-5
D gene: NA
CDR3 DNA: TGTGCCAGCAGCCCCGATGGACCCCAAGAGACCCAGTACTTC
CDR3 protein: CASSPDGPQETQYF

clone size: NA
V gene: TRBV9
J gene: TRBJ2-2
D gene: TRBD2
CDR3 DNA: TGTGCCAGCAGCGTAAGGCTAGCGGGTCGCACCGGGGGGCTGTTTTTT
CDR3 protein: CASSVRLAGRTGGLFF

clone size: NA
V gene: TRBV29-1
J gene: TRBJ1-2
D gene: NA
CDR3 DNA: TGCAGCGTTGAAAGGGGGGGTTTTGGGGACTATGGCTACACCTTC
CDR3 protein: CSVERGGFGDYGYTF

clone size: NA
V gene: TRBV2
J gene: TRBJ2-7
D gene: NA
CDR3 DNA: TGTGCCAGCAGTTTTTCCCCCTCACGGTCAGGGAGCGAGCAGTACTTC
CDR3 protein: CASSFSPSRSGSEQYF

clone size: many
V gene: TRBV2
J gene: TRBJ1-6
D gene: NA
CDR3 DNA: TGTGCCAGCAGCTCCACCAATTCACCCCTCCACTTT
CDR3 protein: CASSSTNSPLHF

clone size: few
V gene: TRBV5-1
J gene: TRBJ1-5
D gene: NA
CDR3 DNA: TGCGCCAGCAGCCCTACTAGATCCGGGGCCGCCGTGCCCCAGCATTTT
CDR3 protein: CASSPTRSGAAVPQHF

clone size: once
V gene: TRBV7-2
J gene: TRBJ2-6
D gene: NA
CDR3 DNA: TGTGCCAGCGGCCTGGCATCTGGGGCCAACGTCCTGACTTTC
CDR3 protein: CASGLASGANVLTF

clone size: NA
V gene: TRBV25-1
J gene: TRBJ1-5
D gene: TRBD1
CDR3 DNA: TGTGCCAGCAGTGCTAGGGACAGGAATAGCAATCAGCCCCAGCATTTT
CDR3 protein: CASSARDRNSNQPQHF

clone size: NA
V gene: TRBV2
J gene: TRBJ1-4
D gene: NA
CDR3 DNA: TGTGCCAGCAGTCTGACAGGAAGTGGGGAAAAACTGTTTTTT
CDR3 protein: CASSLTGSGEKLFF

clone size: few
V gene: TRBV7-2
J gene: TRBJ2-7
D gene: TRBD2
CDR3 DNA: TGTGCCAGCAGCTTAGCCCGTGGCCGACTAGCGGGAGAAAAGCAGTACTTC
CDR3 protein: CASSLARGRLAGEKQYF

clone size: many
V gene: TRBV7-8
J gene: TRBJ2-7
D gene: TRBD2
CDR3 DNA: TGTGCCAGCAGCTTGGGAGCGGGAGGATTCTACGAGCAGTACTTC
CDR3 protein: CASSLGAGGFYEQYF

clone size: many
V gene: TRBV25-1
J gene: TRBJ2-5
D gene: NA
CDR3 DNA: TGTGCCAGCAGCTCGGACTCAGTCGGGGAGACCCAGTACTTC
CDR3 protein: CASSSDSVGETQYF

clone size: NA
V gene: TRBV9
J gene: TRBJ1-6
D gene: NA
CDR3 DNA: TGTGCCAGCAGCCCCTGGGTGGGGACTTCACCCCTCCACTTT
CDR3 protein: CASSPWVGTSPLHF

clone size: NA
V gene: TRBV10-2
J gene: TRBJ2-5
D gene: TRBD1
CDR3 DNA: TGCGCCAGCAGTTACTCGGCGGGACAGGGTGCGAAAAGGGAGACCCAGTACTTC
CDR3 protein: CASSYSAGQGAKRETQYF

clone size: NA
V gene: TRBV7-9
J gene: TRBJ2-7
D gene: NA
CDR3 DNA: TGTGCCAGCAGCCCCAGAGAGGGGGGTAGGTACGAGCAGTACTTC
CDR3 protein: CASSPREGGRYEQYF

clone size: once
V gene: TRBV29-1
J gene: TRBJ2-2
D gene: NA
CDR3 DNA: TGCAGCGTCTCGGGCGTGGGTCACGGGGAGCTGTTTTTT
CDR3 protein: CSVSGVGHGELFF

clone size: NA
V gene: TRBV7-9
J gene: TRBJ2-7
D gene: TRBD1
CDR3 DNA: TGTGCCAGCCTCCCGACAGGGGGGACAAGGCAGTACTTC
CDR3 protein: CASLPTGGTRQYF

clone size: NA
V gene: TRBV7-9
J gene: TRBJ2-5
D gene: NA
CDR3 DNA: TGTGCCAGCAGCCTAGCCGACCAGCAAGAGACCCAGTACTTC
CDR3 protein: CASSLADQQETQYF

clone size: NA
V gene: TRBV2
J gene: TRBJ1-2
D gene: NA
CDR3 DNA: TGTGCCAGCAGTTTACGAGGGCTTGATGCCTATGGCTACACCTTC
CDR3 protein: CASSLRGLDAYGYTF

clone size: NA
V gene: TRBV2
J gene: TRBJ1-2
D gene: NA
CDR3 DNA: TGTGCCAGCAGTGAATTTACGACAGCCCGGTATGGCTACACCTTC
CDR3 protein: CASSEFTTARYGYTF

clone size: many
V gene: TRBV29-1
J gene: TRBJ1-2
D gene: NA
CDR3 DNA: TGCAGCGTCTACGTATCGCGGAGCTACACCTTC
CDR3 protein: CSVYVSRSYTF

clone size: many
V gene: TRBV2
J gene: TRBJ1-6
D gene: NA
CDR3 DNA: TGTGCCAGCTATTCACCCCTCCACTTT
CDR3 protein: CASYSPLHF

clone size: many
V gene: TRBV2
J gene: TRBJ2-7
D gene: NA
CDR3 DNA: TGTGCCAGCAGTGAAGCTAGGGGCGAGCAGTACTTC
CDR3 protein: CASSEARGEQYF

clone size: NA
V gene: TRBV19
J gene: TRBJ1-2
D gene: NA
CDR3 DNA: TGTGTCAGTAGTGGTCCTTGGGAAGGGTTTGGCTACACCTTC
CDR3 protein: CVSSGPWEGFGYTF

clone size: NA
V gene: TRBV10-1
J gene: TRBJ2-7
D gene: NA
CDR3 DNA: TGCGCCAGCAGTGTGCAGGGCCGGACCTACGAGCAGTACTTC
CDR3 protein: CASSVQGRTYEQYF

clone size: NA
V gene: TRBV15
J gene: TRBJ1-1
D gene: TRBD1
CDR3 DNA: TGTGCCACCAGTGCGGGACAGCTTTCAACTAATGAAGCTTTCTTT
CDR3 protein: CATSAGQLSTNEAFF

clone size: few
V gene: TRBV7-7
J gene: TRBJ2-5
D gene: NA
CDR3 DNA: TGTGCTAGCAGCTTAAGTCCACAAGAGACCCAGTACTTC
CDR3 protein: CASSLSPQETQYF

clone size: NA
V gene: TRBV10-3
J gene: TRBJ1-3
D gene: NA
CDR3 DNA: TGTGCCATCAGTCGGAGACAGGTCCTTTCTGGAAACACCATATATTTT
CDR3 protein: CAISRRQVLSGNTIYF

clone size: NA
V gene: TRBV29-1
J gene: TRBJ1-2
D gene: TRBD1
CDR3 DNA: TGCAGCTTGGCAGGGGACAGCTATGGCTACACCTTC
CDR3 protein: CSLAGDSYGYTF

clone size: NA
V gene: TRBV2
J gene: TRBJ1-2
D gene: NA
CDR3 DNA: TGTGCCAGCAGTGAATCTGGGAGGTTCGTCTATGGCTACACCTTC
CDR3 protein: CASSESGRFVYGYTF

clone size: NA
V gene: TRBV10-3
J gene: TRBJ1-2
D gene: NA
CDR3 DNA: TGTGCCAGCCGACCGGGAAAGACTTATGGCTACACCTTC
CDR3 protein: CASRPGKTYGYTF